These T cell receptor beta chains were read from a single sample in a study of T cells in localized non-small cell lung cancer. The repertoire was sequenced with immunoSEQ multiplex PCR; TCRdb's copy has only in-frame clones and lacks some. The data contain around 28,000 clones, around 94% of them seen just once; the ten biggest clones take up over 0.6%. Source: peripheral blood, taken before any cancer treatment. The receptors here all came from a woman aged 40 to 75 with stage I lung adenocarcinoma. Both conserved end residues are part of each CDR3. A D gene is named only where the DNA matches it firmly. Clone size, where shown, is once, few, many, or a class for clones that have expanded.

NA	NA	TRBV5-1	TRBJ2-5	CASSLGDLKWETQYF	TGCGCCAGCAGCTTGGGGGACCTCAAGTGGGAGACCCAGTACTTC
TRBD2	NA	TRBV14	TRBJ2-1	CASSQDRTSGGNYNEQFF	TGTGCCAGCAGCCAAGATCGGACTAGCGGGGGGAATTACAATGAGCAGTTCTTC
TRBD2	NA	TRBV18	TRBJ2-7	CASSPKIGTSLAEQYF	TGTGCCAGCTCACCAAAGATAGGGACTAGCCTTGCCGAGCAGTACTTC
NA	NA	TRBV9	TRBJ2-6	CASSTTGSGANVLTF	TGTGCCAGCAGCACGACAGGCTCTGGGGCCAACGTCCTGACTTTC
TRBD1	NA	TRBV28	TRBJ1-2	CASSSGGGGYTF	TGTGCCAGCAGTTCAGGGGGGGGTGGCTACACCTTC
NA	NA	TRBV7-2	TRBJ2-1	CASSFAGRDYYNEQFF	TGTGCCAGCAGCTTCGCCGGGCGGGATTACTACAATGAGCAGTTCTTC
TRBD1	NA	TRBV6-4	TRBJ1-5	CASSGQGGQPQHF	TGTGCCAGCAGTGGACAGGGAGGTCAGCCCCAGCATTTT
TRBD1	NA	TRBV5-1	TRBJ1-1	CASSSPGQGPGAFF	TGCGCCAGCAGCTCGCCGGGACAGGGACCAGGAGCTTTCTTT
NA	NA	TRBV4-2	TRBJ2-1	CASSQETAGRPREQFF	TGTGCCAGCAGCCAAGAAACAGCGGGCAGGCCCAGGGAGCAGTTCTTC
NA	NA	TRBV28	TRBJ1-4	CASSSLDGFNEKLFF	TGTGCCAGCAGTTCGCTTGACGGCTTTAATGAAAAACTGTTTTTT
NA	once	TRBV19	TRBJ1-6	CASSIGTTINLHF	TGTGCCAGTAGTATAGGGACAACGATTAACCTCCACTTT